This paragraph covers one TCR beta chain sequence. The CDR3 is made up of 14 amino acids. V gave up 4 bases and J gave up 6 bases; unmatched junction bases: 6. Per germline, CDR1 MNHEY and CDR2 SVGEGT. This record belongs to a study of blood T cell repertoires in COVID-19. Study background: COVID-19 samples collected from the United States, Italy and Spain covered acute and convalescent phases. The cDNA or gDNA used as material had been derived from T cells, B-cell-depleted T cells, or PBMCs.

Authors' methods: Estimation of nucleated cell counts relied on the amplification of reference gene primers. The repertoire was sequenced with immunoSEQ multiplex PCR; TCRdb's copy has only in-frame clones and lacks some. For V, J and clone size, that table is used; D and trimming come from the DNA. The table has around 140,000 clones, roughly two thirds seen once; the top ten hold over 1.5%. The chain carries TRBV6-2 or TRBV6-3 and TRBJ1-2; 9 bases map to TRBD1. Sequences were obtained from peripheral blood. The TCR comes from a woman in her seventies with acute or convalescent COVID-19. CDR3 loop: CASSSDRGFNGYTF. For the CDR3, the DNA is TGTGCCAGCAGTTCGGACAGGGGTTTTAATGGCTACACCTTC.